The entry that follows covers one T cell receptor (beta chain) sequence. The junction had 8 bases not matched to a gene; V was cut back by 4 bases and J by 2 bases. The germline gives CDR1 SQVTM, CDR2 ANQGSEA. The CDR3 has 15 amino acids. This sample was included in a study of regulatory T cells in long-lasting Graves disease. Time point here: newly diagnosed GD, antithyroid drugs for less than 3 months. Scientists built the TCR library using RNA that was extracted from PBMCs. Construction of TCR beta libraries relied on iRepertoire HTBI primers and on Arm-PCR targeting CDR3 regions. TCRdb reprocessed the multiplex PCR reads with MiXCR, giving one entry per CDR3 protein. The sample consists of about 540,000 distinct CDR3 sequences, around an eighth of them appearing once. These data also featured in a second study, about T cells in Graves' hyperthyroidism and ophthalmopathy. Turning to that study: Clonotypes that were expanded in thyroid above 0.001 mostly appeared in blood too.

V gene TRBV29-1 combines with J gene TRBJ2-3, with 8 bases that match TRBD2. The sequence was obtained from a man aged 30 to 45 with Graves disease. The specimen comprised peripheral blood mononuclear cells (PBMCs), sampled at new diagnosis, from a patient treated with antithyroid drugs. The CDR3: CSVGPSGSYTDTQYF. As DNA, the CDR3 is TGCAGCGTTGGGCCCAGCGGGAGTTACACAGATACGCAGTATTTT.